The clone carrying this T cell receptor (beta chain) was seen a few times. One base away lies a much larger clone, so this may be a sequencing read error. TCRdb reprocessed the RT-PCR reads with MiXCR, giving one entry per CDR3 protein. The data contain about 680,000 distinct CDR3 sequences, approximately 15% of them singletons. V was cut by 5 bases and J by 2 bases, with 7 bases left in between. Germline values: CDR1 MNHNY, CDR2 SVGAGI (reference sequence). The CDR3 covers 12 residues. The receptor was derived from a female donor in good health, serving as a healthy control. Sequenced input: memory CD4+ T cells from blood. This sequence joins TRBV6-6 and TRBJ2-7, with no clear D. The CDR3 loop is CASSTGPYEQYF. The CDR3 region has the DNA TGTGCCAGCAGTACGGGCCCCTACGAGCAGTACTTC.